This TCR beta chain appears in the sequencing data of a study of T cells in Graves' hyperthyroidism and ophthalmopathy. Regarding the study as a whole: Blood also showed most of the thyroid clonotypes that were expanded above 0.001.

This clonotype was found many times. Its antigen is undetermined. Patients with uncontrolled infections, other autoimmune diseases, pregnancy or lactation were excluded. Thyroid ultrasound and orbital computed tomography, with clinical symptoms and serum thyroxine and TRAb, informed diagnoses. V dropped 6 bases and J dropped 10; count of bases not matched to a gene: 9. This CDR3 is 15 amino acids long. CDR1 and CDR2 from the germline V gene are MNHEY and SVGAGI. The investigators amplified TCR beta CDR3 regions from RNA transcripts. A first-round RT-PCR of the TCR CDR3 used the HTBI primer set. Using its own MiXCR run on the multiplex PCR reads, TCRdb lists one record per CDR3 protein. The table lists 480,000 or so distinct CDR3 sequences, 40% to 55% of them singletons.

The rearrangement uses TRBV6-5 and TRBJ1-6; 10 bases fit TRBD1. The sample comprised peripheral blood or thyroid tissue (not recorded which). The receptor was isolated from an adult woman with Graves' disease, either hyperthyroidism or ophthalmopathy (not recorded which). Here the CDR3 DNA reads TGTGCCAGCAGACGACAGGGGGCCTTAGGATCACCCCTCCACTTT. Translating gives CASRRQGALGSPLHF.